The T cell receptor beta chain under discussion was sequenced for a study of blood T cell repertoires in COVID-19. Study information: Collection of acute and convalescent COVID-19 samples took place in the United States, Italy and Spain.

The CDR3 totals 14 residues. Unmatched junction bases numbered 8, after V lost 7 bases and J lost 3 bases. Germline lookup yields CDR1 SNHLY and CDR2 FYNNEI. Per the original methods: Reference gene primer amplification gave nucleated cell count estimates. Repertoires were generated with immunoSEQ multiplex PCR, while TCRdb's copy carries only in-frame clones and drops some. V, J and clone size are taken as reported in that table, and D and trimming were inferred from the DNA itself. Of approximately 410,000 clones in the sample, 80% to 90% were seen once. The sequenced sample was peripheral blood. This chain links TRBV2 with TRBJ1-1, with TRBD1 identical over 7 bases. This clonotype was sampled from a woman in her 30s with active or convalescent COVID-19. CDR3 protein: CASTVQGSDTEAFF. The CDR3 DNA is TGTGCCAGCACCGTACAGGGGTCGGACACTGAAGCTTTCTTT.